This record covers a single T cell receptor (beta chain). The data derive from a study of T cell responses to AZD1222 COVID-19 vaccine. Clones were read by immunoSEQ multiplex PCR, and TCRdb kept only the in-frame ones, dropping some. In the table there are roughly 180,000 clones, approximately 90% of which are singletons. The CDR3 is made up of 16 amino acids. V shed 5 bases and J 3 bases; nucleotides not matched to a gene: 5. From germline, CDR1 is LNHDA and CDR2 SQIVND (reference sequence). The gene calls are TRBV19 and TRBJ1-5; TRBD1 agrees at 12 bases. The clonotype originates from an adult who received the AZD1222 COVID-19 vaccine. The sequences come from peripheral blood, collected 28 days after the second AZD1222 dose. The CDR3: CASSPGQGAFNQPQHF. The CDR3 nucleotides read TGTGCCAGTAGTCCGGGACAGGGGGCCTTCAATCAGCCCCAGCATTTT.